The 25 T cell receptor beta chains listed next were all sequenced from one sample in a study of shared clonotypes between healthy human individuals. Only CD45RO-negative cells positively selected for CCR7 counted as naive CD8 cells, so terminally differentiated effector memory CD45RA+ cells were excluded. TCRdb's table, derived via immunoSEQ multiplex PCR, lists solely in-frame clones and lacks some. The sample comprises about 2,100,000 clones, approximately 94% of which are singletons, and roughly 1.7% rests with the top ten. Sequenced: naive CD8+ T cells from PBMCs. The source is a man in his late teens or twenties in good health. Some clones in this sample may be carry-over from other donors' samples.

J is TRBJ2-7 and V is TRBV30; a possible D gene is TRBD2 (5 bases). Deletions cut 1 base from V and 2 bases from J, with 18 bases between. The V gene's germline CDR1 is GTSNPN and CDR2 SVGIG (reference sequence). The CDR3 contains 16 residues. CDR3 residues: CAWSAFRGPSTYEQYF. The CDR3 DNA reads as TGTGCCTGGAGTGCTTTCCGCGGGCCCTCAACCTACGAGCAGTACTTC.

The chain combines TRBV7-8 with TRBJ2-5; D call uncertain. The CDR3 contains 17 residues. The germline V gene has CDR1 SGHVS and CDR2 FQNEAQ. V lost 5 bases and J 5 bases, leaving 24 bases between the germline ends. CDR3 DNA sequence: TGTGCCAGCAGCCCCTTATTCCGGACCCAAAGAAGGGAGACCCAGTACTTC. This encodes CASSPLFRTQRRETQYF.

Worth noting for this clone: The junction shows a germline mismatch at one end, possibly a read error. The V call is TRBV27, the J call TRBJ2-7, with 9 bases identical to TRBD1. The CDR3 sequence is 14 residues long. CDR1 and CDR2 from the germline V gene are MNHEY and SMNVEV (reference sequence). The CDR3 DNA is TGTGCCACCCGTCCCGGGACAGGGTCCTCCGAGCAGTACTTC. Translating gives CATRPGTGSSEQYF.

The chain employs TRBV18 and TRBJ2-7, with a weak D call TRBD2 (5 bases). Trimming stripped 2 bases from V and 3 bases from J, with 11 bases between. Per the germline V gene, CDR1 is KGHSH and CDR2 is LQKENI. CDR3 length: 14 residues. This CDR3 is CASSPVRVRYEQYF. As DNA, the CDR3 is TGTGCCAGCTCACCAGTGAGGGTTCGCTACGAGCAGTACTTC.

This clone was found once. The chain is built from TRBV11-2 and TRBJ1-1, with D tentatively TRBD1 (5 bases). The germline CDR1 and CDR2 sequences are SGHAT and FQNNGV. There are 14 residues in the CDR3. V lost 4 bases and J 0 bases, leaving 9 bases between the germline ends. CDR3 sequence: CASSSAGMNTEAFF. Written as DNA, the CDR3 is TGTGCCAGCAGCTCGGCAGGGATGAACACTGAAGCTTTCTTT.

The chain uses TRBV29-1 and TRBJ1-5, with TRBD1 as a possible D gene (6 bases). Germline V gene lookup returns CDR1 SQVTM and CDR2 ANQGSEA. Trimming shortened V by 6 bases and J by 1 base, and 19 bases separated the two germline ends. This CDR3 has 16 residues. The CDR3 DNA is TGCAGCGTCGCTGGGGAGGGGGGGACCAGCAATCAGCCCCAGCATTTT. It encodes CSVAGEGGTSNQPQHF.

V gene TRBV27 combines with J gene TRBJ2-3, with D tentatively TRBD1 or TRBD2 (7 bases each). The length of the CDR3 is 16 residues. V shed 7 bases and J shed 4 bases, with 21 bases lying between them. Germline V gene sequence: CDR1 MNHEY, CDR2 SMNVEV (reference sequence). CDR3 protein: CASIQGGPGPADTQYF. CDR3 DNA: TGTGCCAGCATCCAGGGGGGGCCGGGGCCCGCAGATACGCAGTATTTT.

The chain links TRBV11-3 to TRBJ2-7; D is perhaps TRBD1 (6 bases). Germline CDR1 reads SGHNT; CDR2 reads YENEEA. This CDR3 has 13 amino acids. Trimming cost V 4 bases and J 2 bases, with 9 bases left between them. CDR3 nucleotides: TGTGCCAGCAGCTCAGGGGAAACCTACGAGCAGTACTTC. This translates into CASSSGETYEQYF.

The chain recombines TRBV12-5 with TRBJ2-2; tentative D call: TRBD2 (6 bases). This CDR3 has 15 amino acids. Germline CDR1 reads LGHNT; CDR2 reads FRNRAP. With 4 bases removed from V and 4 bases from J, the gap between germline ends came to 13 bases. The CDR3 reads CASGSPGAGTGELFF. The CDR3 DNA reads TGTGCTAGTGGTTCCCCGGGAGCGGGCACCGGGGAGCTGTTTTTT.

This chain links TRBV19 with TRBJ2-5, with TRBD2 matching 12 bases. CDR1 is LNHDA, CDR2 SQIVND, per germline (reference sequence). This CDR3 is built from 17 residues. Trimming at V came to 1 base and at J to 5 bases, leaving 8 bases not matched to a gene. The CDR3 loop reads CASSIVLAGGGGETQYF. CDR3 DNA sequence: TGTGCCAGTAGTATAGTACTAGCGGGAGGAGGCGGGGAGACCCAGTACTTC. Using reference TRBV19 and TRBJ2-5 for the parts outside the CDR3, the full variable domain is DGGITQSPKYLFRKEGQNVTLSCEQNLNHDAMYWYRQDPGQGLRLIYYSQIVNDFQKGDIAEGYSVSREKKESFPLTVTSAQKNPTAFYLCASSIVLAGGGGETQYFGPGTRLLVL.

The chain carries TRBV4-1 and TRBJ2-7; 11 bases fit TRBD1. Germline CDR1 MGHRA, CDR2 YSYEKL. The CDR3 has 18 residues. J gave up 0 bases and V 1 base, and 8 bases lay outside the gene matches. CDR3 nucleotides: TGCGCCAGCAGCCAAGTGGACAGGGGGCTGAAGAGCTCCTACGAGCAGTACTTC. Translation: CASSQVDRGLKSSYEQYF.

Worth noting for this clone: Other DNA sequences of this sample code for an identical CDR3. The rearrangement joins TRBV27 to TRBJ2-7, with D uncertain. V was shortened by 3 bases and J by 2 bases, with 8 bases between the two germline ends. CDR3 length: 13 amino acids. Germline CDR1 is MNHEY and CDR2 is SMNVEV (reference sequence). The CDR3 bases are TGTGCCAGCAGTTTGTCCCGCACCTACGAGCAGTACTTC. It encodes CASSLSRTYEQYF.

This sequence joins TRBV7-6 and TRBJ1-1; D remains unclear. The CDR3 runs 13 residues. V dropped 5 bases and J dropped 0 bases, with 7 bases sitting between them. Germline CDR1 reads SGHVS; CDR2 reads FNYEAQ. The CDR3 DNA reads as TGTGCCAGCAGCGCCCAGGTGAACACTGAAGCTTTCTTT. It translates to CASSAQVNTEAFF.

The chain recombines TRBV13 with TRBJ1-4; 8 nucleotides agree with TRBD1. This CDR3 region has 16 residues. From germline, CDR1 is PRHDT and CDR2 FYEKMQ (reference sequence). J was trimmed by 2 bases and V by 5 bases; bases with no gene match: 7. The CDR3 sequence is CASSHGQGGTNEKLFF. The CDR3, as DNA: TGTGCCAGCAGCCACGGACAGGGAGGGACTAATGAAAAACTGTTTTTT.

In nucleotides, the CDR3 is TGTGCCAGCAGTTTATACCGACTAGCGGGAAGGACCGGGGAGCTGTTTTTT. Protein product: CASSLYRLAGRTGELFF. The chain recombines TRBV27 with TRBJ2-2; 11 bases match TRBD2. The CDR3 totals 17 residues. Germline V gene lookup returns CDR1 MNHEY and CDR2 SMNVEV (reference sequence). V trimming: 1 base; J trimming: 5 bases; junction bases outside the gene matches: 6.

The genes are TRBV6-5 and TRBJ2-7; 8 bases line up with TRBD1. The CDR3 runs to 14 residues. Germline lookup yields CDR1 MNHEY and CDR2 SVGAGI. After removal of 2 bases from V and 3 bases from J, the junction contained 3 bases not matched to a gene. Here the CDR3 reads CASSYRGQGYEQYF. The CDR3 nucleotides are TGTGCCAGCAGTTACCGAGGACAGGGCTACGAGCAGTACTTC.

The count of this clone is one. The J gene is TRBJ1-1, the V gene TRBV6-6; D is unresolved. Germline-derived CDR1 and CDR2 are MNHNY and SVGAGI (reference sequence). Between the trimmed V and J ends, which lost 6 bases and 8 bases, there was a span of 16 bases. The CDR3 length is 13 residues. This chain's CDR3 is CASSPSVRREAFF. The CDR3 coding sequence is TGTGCCAGCAGCCCCTCTGTGAGACGGGAAGCTTTCTTT.

With respect to this clone: This sample also contains other DNA sequences that code for the same CDR3. The chain recombines TRBV19 with TRBJ2-3, with a tentative D call TRBD2 (6 bases). Per the germline V gene, CDR1 is LNHDA and CDR2 is SQIVND (reference sequence). Trimming removed 1 base at V and 0 bases at J, with 8 bases between. The CDR3 covers 15 residues. CDR3 sequence reads: CASSIGGTSTDTQYF. For the CDR3, the DNA is TGTGCCAGTAGTATAGGCGGGACTAGCACAGATACGCAGTATTTT.

V and J are TRBV28 and TRBJ2-2; TRBD2 aligns across 15 bases. Germline loops: CDR1 MDHEN, CDR2 SYDVKM. The CDR3 has 21 residues. With V trimmed by 6 bases and J by 1 base, 15 bases remained unmatched. CDR3 amino acids: CASSLGWTGLAGGLNTGELFF. DNA of the CDR3: TGTGCCAGCAGCCTCGGGTGGACGGGACTAGCGGGAGGCCTGAACACCGGGGAGCTGTTTTTT.

A note on this clone: The identical CDR3 is also encoded by other nucleotide sequences in the sample. The chain joins TRBV27 to TRBJ2-5; perhaps TRBD2 as D (6 bases). Trimming removed 0 bases at V and 2 bases at J, with 7 bases between. Germline assignment: CDR1 MNHEY and CDR2 SMNVEV (reference sequence). The CDR3 covers 14 residues. The DNA of the CDR3 is TGTGCCAGCAGTTTATCGGGGGGACAAGAGACCCAGTACTTC. Encoded protein: CASSLSGGQETQYF.

The rearrangement uses TRBV9 and TRBJ2-7, with TRBD2 identical over 10 bases. Germline assignment: CDR1 SGDLS and CDR2 YYNGEE. This CDR3 comprises 15 residues. V lost 4 bases to trimming and J lost 5 bases; unmatched junction nucleotides: 9. The CDR3 loop is CASSRSSGRSHEQYF. In DNA form, the CDR3 reads TGTGCCAGCAGCAGGTCTAGCGGGAGATCTCACGAGCAGTACTTC.

The V gene is TRBV19, the J gene TRBJ2-1, with D perhaps matching TRBD2 (5 bases). The V end was cut by 3 bases, the J end by 2 bases, with 11 bases between. The V gene's germline CDR1 is LNHDA and CDR2 SQIVND (reference sequence). The CDR3 is 15 amino acids. The CDR3 coding sequence is TGTGCCAGTAGTATCTACGGGGTAACCTACAATGAGCAGTTCTTC. The encoded protein is CASSIYGVTYNEQFF. The full variable domain, completed using reference TRBV19 and TRBJ2-1, is DGGITQSPKYLFRKEGQNVTLSCEQNLNHDAMYWYRQDPGQGLRLIYYSQIVNDFQKGDIAEGYSVSREKKESFPLTVTSAQKNPTAFYLCASSIYGVTYNEQFFGPGTRLTVL.

Comments on this clone: This sample also contains other DNA sequences that code for the same CDR3. The rearrangement uses TRBV7-9 and TRBJ1-2; D perhaps matches TRBD1 (6 bases). This CDR3 is 12 amino acids long. CDR1 and CDR2 (germline): SEHNR, FQNEAQ (reference sequence). V lost 3 bases, J lost 8 bases, and 10 bases lay in between. The CDR3 region has the DNA TGTGCCAGCAGCTTTGGAGGGGGAGGCTACACCTTC. This sequence encodes CASSFGGGGYTF.

V and J are TRBV25-1 and TRBJ2-7; 12 bases fit TRBD2. Germline CDR1 reads MGHDK; CDR2 reads SYGVNS. J gave up 5 bases and V 0 bases, and 5 bases lay outside the gene matches. The CDR3 is 16 residues long. CDR3 nucleotide sequence: TGTGCCAGCAGTGAATATGTCCTAGCGGGAGGGGACGAGCAGTACTTC. Translation gives CASSEYVLAGGDEQYF.

J is TRBJ1-5 and V is TRBV6-1, with D possibly matching TRBD1 (5 bases). CDR3 length equals 17 residues. The germline V and J ends were trimmed by 2 bases and 0 bases, with 14 bases remaining between them. In germline, CDR1 is MNHNS, CDR2 SASEGT. CDR3 coding DNA: TGTGCCAGCAGTGAACCTCTGGGGACGGATAGCAATCAGCCCCAGCATTTT. Protein sequence: CASSEPLGTDSNQPQHF.